This T cell receptor beta chain was sequenced for a study of T cell changes during pregnancy in multiple sclerosis. Profiling relied on immunoSEQ multiplex PCR, and the TCRdb table lists in-frame clones only, not all of them. This table has tens of thousands of clones, 85% to 95% appearing once. The germline gives CDR1 SEHNR, CDR2 FQNEAQ (reference sequence). The CDR3 is made up of 14 amino acids. V was pared by 5 bases and J by 5 bases, with 6 bases of the junction left unmatched. This TCR came from a female donor with multiple sclerosis, enrolled in a pregnancy study. The sequencing used CD4+ T cells from peripheral blood mononuclear cells, collected in the third trimester of pregnancy. The chain combines TRBV7-9 with TRBJ1-1; 9 nucleotides align to TRBD1. CDR3 in amino acids: CASSKPGTGTEAFF. CDR3 in DNA: TGTGCCAGCAGCAAACCCGGGACAGGGACTGAAGCTTTCTTT.